This entry lists 27 T cell receptor beta chains sequenced from one sample in a study of PD-1 blockade in classical Hodgkin lymphoma. Measured with immunoSEQ multiplex PCR; TCRdb has only the in-frame clones, and not every one. The sample shows about 13,000 clones, around nine tenths of them seen only once. There was relapse after autologous stem cell transplantation in every patient, and there was variation in brentuximab vedotin exposure. The source material was peripheral blood mononuclear cells (PBMCs), sampled at baseline. These receptors all come from a human donor with classical Hodgkin lymphoma.

V gene TRBV2 combines with J gene TRBJ1-1, with 12 bases identical to TRBD1. V shed 6 bases, J shed 6 bases, and the junction held 2 bases outside the gene matches. This CDR3 is 13 amino acids long. Germline CDR1 and CDR2: SNHLY and FYNNEI. This chain's CDR3 is CASRGQGAPEAFF. The CDR3 bases are TGTGCCAGCAGGGGACAGGGGGCCCCTGAAGCTTTCTTT. The whole variable domain, filled in from reference TRBV2 and TRBJ1-1, reads EPEVTQTPSHQVTQMGQEVILRCVPISNHLYFYWYRQILGQKVEFLVSFYNNEISEKSEIFDDQFSVERPDGSNFTLKIRSTKLEDSAMYFCASRGQGAPEAFFGQGTRLTVV.

The chain links TRBV30 to TRBJ1-5, with unresolved D. This CDR3 has 13 residues. V lost 1 base and J 4 bases, leaving 8 bases between the germline ends. Germline V lookup: CDR1 GTSNPN, CDR2 SVGIG (reference sequence). CDR3 sequence reads: CAWSASVNQPQHF. Here the CDR3 DNA reads TGTGCCTGGAGTGCTTCTGTGAATCAGCCCCAGCATTTT.

This chain connects TRBV10-3 to TRBJ1-3; 7 bases fit TRBD1. The V gene end was trimmed by 11 bases and the J gene end by 8 bases; junction bases not matched to a gene: 24. The CDR3 spans 17 residues. From germline, CDR1 is ENHRY and CDR2 SYGVKD. In nucleotides, the CDR3 is TGTGCCTCGAATTCGCCCGCGACAGGGAGCGGCGAGGACACCATATATTTT. Encoded protein: CASNSPATGSGEDTIYF.

This sequence joins TRBV6-5 and TRBJ1-5; TRBD1 matches 8 bases. The CDR3 loop spans 15 amino acids. V gave up 6 bases and J gave up 2 bases; unmatched junction bases: 6. CDR1 is MNHEY, CDR2 SVGAGI, per germline. The CDR3 loop reads CASRRQGFGNQPQHF. The DNA of the CDR3 is TGTGCCAGCAGACGACAGGGGTTCGGCAATCAGCCCCAGCATTTT.

The chain couples TRBV5-1 to TRBJ2-1; no reliable D call. Trimming stripped 4 bases from V and 5 bases from J, with 19 bases between. Germline V CDR1 and CDR2: SGHRS, YFSETQ. The CDR3 loop spans 16 amino acids. The CDR3: CASSPNDLGINNEQFF. For the CDR3, the DNA is TGCGCCAGCAGCCCAAATGACCTAGGGATTAACAATGAGCAGTTCTTC.

The chain couples TRBV6-5 to TRBJ2-7; TRBD2 matches at 8 bases. Germline CDR1 is MNHEY and CDR2 is SVGAGI. V trimming: 6 bases; J trimming: 3 bases; junction bases outside the gene matches: 1. CDR3 length: 12 amino acids. This CDR3 is CASRGTSYEQYF. CDR3 bases: TGTGCCAGCAGGGGGACTAGCTACGAGCAGTACTTC.

V and J are TRBV4-2 and TRBJ1-1; no clear D gene. The CDR3 length is 15 residues. V lost 0 bases and J 3 bases, leaving 11 bases between the germline ends. Looked up from germline, CDR1 is LGHNA and CDR2 is YNFKEQ. Here the CDR3 reads CASSQEDGVDTEAFF. CDR3 in DNA: TGTGCCAGCAGCCAAGAAGACGGAGTGGACACTGAAGCTTTCTTT.

CDR3 sequence (DNA): TGTGCCAGCAGCGCAACAGGGGGCGCAAATCTAGAGACCCAGTACTTC. Its protein is CASSATGGANLETQYF. The rearrangement joins TRBV2 to TRBJ2-5; 9 nucleotides match TRBD1. After removal of 6 bases from V and 4 bases from J, the junction contained 12 bases not matched to a gene. The CDR3 has 16 amino acids. CDR1 and CDR2 (germline): SNHLY, FYNNEI.

This sequence joins TRBV6-5 and TRBJ2-1; 10 bases align to TRBD2. This CDR3 spans 14 amino acids. CDR1 MNHEY and CDR2 SVGAGI come from the germline V gene. Trimming took 2 bases from V and 8 from J; bases not matched to a gene: 3. The CDR3 sequence: CASSYLAGVDEQFF. CDR3 in DNA: TGTGCCAGCAGTTACCTAGCGGGAGTCGATGAGCAGTTCTTC.

This clone was seen once. The chain joins TRBV15 to TRBJ2-1; D is unresolved. CDR3 length equals 13 residues. V was pared by 0 bases and J by 8 bases, with 8 bases between. Germline-derived CDR1 and CDR2 are LNHNV and YYDKDF (reference sequence). The DNA of the CDR3 is TGTGCCACCAGCAGAGATGCGGCTGATGAGCAGTTCTTC. Protein: CATSRDAADEQFF.

This clone has a handful of counts. J is TRBJ2-5 and V is TRBV5-1; 13 nucleotides align to TRBD2. This CDR3 is 15 amino acids long. Germline lookup yields CDR1 SGHRS and CDR2 YFSETQ. The J segment lost 5 bases and the V segment lost 7 bases, leaving 8 bases of the junction unmatched. The CDR3 protein is CASGPGLAGFETQYF. CDR3 nucleotides: TGCGCCAGCGGCCCGGGACTAGCGGGATTCGAGACCCAGTACTTC. Full variable domain (missing parts from reference TRBV5-1 and TRBJ2-5): KAGVTQTPRYLIKTRGQQVTLSCSPISGHRSVSWYQQTPGQGLQFLFEYFSETQRNKGNFPGRFSGRQFSNSRSEMNVSTLELGDSALYLCASGPGLAGFETQYFGPGTRLLVL.

The V and J genes are TRBV10-1 and TRBJ2-1, with D unresolved. Germline V gene data show CDR1 as WNHNN and CDR2 as SYGVQD (reference sequence). The length of the CDR3 is 13 residues. With 2 bases removed from V and 3 bases from J, the gap between germline ends came to 5 bases. In nucleotides, the CDR3 is TGCGCCAGCAGTGAGGGAGTCTACAATGAGCAGTTCTTC. It specifies CASSEGVYNEQFF.

This chain connects TRBV15 to TRBJ1-3; D uncertain. V lost 8 bases, J lost 1 base, and 12 bases lay in between. The CDR3 contains 14 residues. From germline, CDR1 is LNHNV and CDR2 YYDKDF (reference sequence). The CDR3 is CATLQQNSGNTIYF. CDR3 sequence (DNA): TGTGCCACCTTACAACAGAATTCTGGAAACACCATATATTTT.

The sample holds one count of this clone. The J gene is TRBJ2-7, the V gene TRBV21-1; the tabulated D call, TRBD2, remains unverified against the DNA. TRBV21-1 is shown as a pseudogene. This CDR3 contains 18 residues. The CDR3 is CASSRGPPQDGLSYEQYF. The CDR3 bases are TGTGCCAGCAGCCGCGGGCCCCCTCAGGACGGACTCTCCTACGAGCAGTACTTC.

DNA for the CDR3: TGTGCCTGGAGTGGCCCCGGGACAGGGTCGGTCAATCAGCCCCAGCATTTT. Translation: CAWSGPGTGSVNQPQHF. The V call is TRBV30, the J call TRBJ1-5, with 9 bases aligning to TRBD1. Trimming at V came to 1 base and at J to 3 bases, leaving 10 bases not matched to a gene. This CDR3 spans 17 amino acids. CDR1 is GTSNPN and CDR2 is SVGIG in the germline V gene (reference sequence).

The chain combines TRBV5-1 with TRBJ1-1, with D possibly being TRBD1 (5 bases). V lost 3 bases and J 8 bases, leaving 17 bases between the germline ends. Germline values: CDR1 SGHRS, CDR2 YFSETQ. This CDR3 has 14 amino acids. The CDR3 sequence is CASSSAGTDAEAFF. CDR3 in DNA: TGCGCCAGCAGCTCCGCCGGGACGGATGCCGAAGCTTTCTTT.

The chain couples TRBV7-6 to TRBJ2-1; 7 bases fit TRBD2. V was pared by 1 base and J by 0 bases, with 9 bases of the junction left unmatched. CDR3 length equals 18 residues. Germline CDR1 SGHVS, CDR2 FNYEAQ. The CDR3 region is CASSLVSSRGSSYNEQFF. CDR3 DNA sequence: TGTGCCAGCAGCTTAGTCTCTTCTCGCGGGAGCTCCTACAATGAGCAGTTCTTC. The full variable domain, completed using reference TRBV7-6 and TRBJ2-1, is GAGVSQSPRYKVTKRGQDVALRCDPISGHVSLYWYRQALGQGPEFLTYFNYEAQQDKSGLPNDRFSAERPEGSISTLTIQRTEQRDSAMYRCASSLVSSRGSSYNEQFFGPGTRLTVL.

J is TRBJ2-1 and V is TRBV28; possibly TRBD2 for D (7 bases). The CDR3 runs to 14 residues. V lost 3 bases, J lost 5 bases, and 11 bases lay in between. Germline V CDR1 and CDR2: MDHEN, SYDVKM. CDR3 protein: CASSFGGQNNEQFF. CDR3 coding DNA: TGTGCCAGCAGTTTCGGGGGGCAGAACAATGAGCAGTTCTTC. The whole variable domain, filled in from reference TRBV28 and TRBJ2-1, reads DVKVTQSSRYLVKRTGEKVFLECVQDMDHENMFWYRQDPGLGLRLIYFSYDVKMKEKGDIPEGYSVSREKKERFSLILESASTNQTSMYLCASSFGGQNNEQFFGPGTRLTVL.

The rearrangement joins TRBV23-1 to TRBJ1-1; D is unclear. TRBV23-1 is flagged as an ORF with uncertain function. Trimming left V 4 bases short and J 6 bases short, with 9 bases between. This CDR3 region has 12 residues. CDR3 sequence: CASSLLRAEAFF. CDR3 coding DNA: TGCGCCAGCAGTCTACTTCGGGCTGAAGCTTTCTTT.

J is TRBJ2-3 and V is TRBV11-2; perhaps D is TRBD1 or TRBD2 (6 bases each). This CDR3 has 16 residues. The V gene's germline CDR1 is SGHAT and CDR2 FQNNGV. The V gene lost 2 bases and the J gene lost 2 bases, with 14 bases spanning the gap. The CDR3 loop reads CASSLWGALVTDTQYF. The CDR3 nucleotides read TGTGCCAGCAGCTTATGGGGGGCCCTTGTCACAGATACGCAGTATTTT.

J is TRBJ1-2 and V is TRBV10-3; TRBD1 might be the D (6 bases). The CDR3 runs to 14 residues. Between the trimmed V and J ends, which lost 3 bases and 4 bases, there was a span of 12 bases. Per germline, CDR1 ENHRY and CDR2 SYGVKD. CDR3 bases: TGTGCCATCAGTGATGGGTTAGGGGGCTATGGCTACACCTTC. It codes for CAISDGLGGYGYTF.

Only a few counts were recorded for this clone. This CDR3 reads CASNSLGRAGDEQYF. The CDR3 DNA reads TGTGCCAGCAACTCATTAGGGCGGGCTGGCGACGAGCAGTACTTC. The chain recombines TRBV5-5 with TRBJ2-7; the D gene is possibly TRBD2 (5 bases). Germline V CDR1 and CDR2: SGHKS, YYEKEE (reference sequence). Trimming removed 6 bases at V and 5 bases at J, with 21 bases between. The CDR3 spans 15 residues.

This chain links TRBV5-1 with TRBJ1-4; a possible D gene is TRBD1 (6 bases). In germline, CDR1 is SGHRS, CDR2 YFSETQ. CDR3 length: 15 residues. Between the trimmed V and J ends, which lost 2 bases and 0 bases, there was a span of 8 bases. This chain's CDR3 is CASSFGTTTNEKLFF. The DNA of the CDR3 is TGCGCCAGCAGCTTTGGGACAACAACTAATGAAAAACTGTTTTTT.

The chain links TRBV9 to TRBJ2-1; 11 bases map to TRBD2. Germline V lookup: CDR1 SGDLS, CDR2 YYNGEE. The V segment lost 0 bases and the J segment 10 bases; nucleotides outside the gene matches: 9. The CDR3 spans 16 residues. CDR3 sequence (DNA): TGTGCCAGCAGCGTAGATACTAGCGGGAGAGGCGGGGAGCAGTTCTTC. Translation gives CASSVDTSGRGGEQFF.

The chain joins TRBV19 to TRBJ1-2, with D possibly matching TRBD1 (5 bases). V lost 6 bases, J lost 5 bases, and 19 bases lay in between. In germline, CDR1 is LNHDA, CDR2 SQIVND (reference sequence). The CDR3 loop spans 15 amino acids. CDR3 amino acids: CASRPTRTGRYGYTF. The CDR3 DNA reads as TGTGCCAGTAGGCCAACTCGGACGGGACGGTATGGCTACACCTTC.

V gene TRBV10-1 combines with J gene TRBJ2-5; 10 bases agree with TRBD2. CDR1 WNHNN and CDR2 SYGVQD come from the germline V gene (reference sequence). The V segment lost 0 bases and the J segment 5 bases; nucleotides outside the gene matches: 3. This CDR3 has 15 residues. CDR3 coding DNA: TGCGCCAGCAGTGAGTCGATAGCGGGGGGCGAGACCCAGTACTTC. Translation: CASSESIAGGETQYF.

The rearrangement links TRBV7-9 to TRBJ2-3; D remains ambiguous. Germline values: CDR1 SEHNR, CDR2 FQNEAQ (reference sequence). Trimming cost V 5 bases and J 2 bases, with 17 bases left between them. There are 16 residues in the CDR3. The CDR3: CASSPWSGVTTDTQYF. In nucleotides, the CDR3 is TGTGCCAGCAGCCCCTGGTCTGGGGTTACCACAGATACGCAGTATTTT.